This T cell receptor (beta chain) was recovered during a study of cytomegalovirus exposure and HLA in healthy donors. The PCR was carried out with 60 Vbeta primers and 13 Jbeta primers. Only in-frame clones appear in the TCRdb table, and some are missing; sequencing was by immunoSEQ multiplex PCR. The sample contains 150,000 to 200,000 clones, approximately 85% of which appear only once. This clone was seen a few times. As yet, its antigen is unknown. Findings of the study overall: A few CMV-associated chains were confirmed in vitro to be specific for CMV antigens. In a later analysis, donors in an Asian-associated ancestry cluster reportedly had fewer N-insertions in productive TCRs than the cohort mean.

The CDR3 totals 17 residues. CDR1 is SGHNT, CDR2 YYREEE, per germline (reference sequence). J gave up 0 bases and V 3 bases, and 7 bases lay outside the gene matches. Sequencing was performed on PBMCs. The V call is TRBV5-4, the J call TRBJ2-7, with 12 bases aligning to TRBD1. This sequence was found in a man aged 18 to 30 in good health and CMV-seropositive. The CDR3 is CASSWGTGGVPSYEQYF. The CDR3 bases are TGTGCCAGCAGCTGGGGGACAGGGGGCGTCCCCTCCTACGAGCAGTACTTC.